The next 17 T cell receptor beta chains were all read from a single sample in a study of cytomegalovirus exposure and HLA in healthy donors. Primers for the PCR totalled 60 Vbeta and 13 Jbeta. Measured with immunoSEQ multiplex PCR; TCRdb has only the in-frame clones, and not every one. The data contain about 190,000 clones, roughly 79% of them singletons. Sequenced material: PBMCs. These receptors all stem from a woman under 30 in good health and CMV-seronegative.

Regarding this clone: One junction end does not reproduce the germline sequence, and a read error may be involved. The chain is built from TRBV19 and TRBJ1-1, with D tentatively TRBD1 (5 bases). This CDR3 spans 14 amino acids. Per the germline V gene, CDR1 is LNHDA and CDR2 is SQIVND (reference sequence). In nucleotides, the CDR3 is TGTGCAAGTACCCTAAGACAGACCTACACTGAAGCTTTCTTT. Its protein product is CASTLRQTYTEAFF.

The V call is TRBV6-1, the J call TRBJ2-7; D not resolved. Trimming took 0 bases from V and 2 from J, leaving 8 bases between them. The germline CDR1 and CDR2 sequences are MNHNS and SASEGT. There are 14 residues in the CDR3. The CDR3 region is CASSEAGIAYEQYF. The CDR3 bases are TGTGCCAGCAGTGAAGCGGGCATCGCCTACGAGCAGTACTTC.

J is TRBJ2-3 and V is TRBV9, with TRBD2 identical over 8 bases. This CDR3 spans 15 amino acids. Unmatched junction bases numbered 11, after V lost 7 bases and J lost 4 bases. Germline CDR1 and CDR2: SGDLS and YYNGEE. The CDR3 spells CASVPLTTSADTQYF. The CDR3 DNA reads TGTGCCAGCGTTCCCCTCACGACTAGCGCAGATACGCAGTATTTT.

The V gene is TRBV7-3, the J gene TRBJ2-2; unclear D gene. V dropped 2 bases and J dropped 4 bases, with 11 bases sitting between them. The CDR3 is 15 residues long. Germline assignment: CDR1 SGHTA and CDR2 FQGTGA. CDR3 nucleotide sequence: TGTGCCAGCAGCTTATTTTCTAGGAGCACCGGGGAGCTGTTTTTT. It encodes CASSLFSRSTGELFF.

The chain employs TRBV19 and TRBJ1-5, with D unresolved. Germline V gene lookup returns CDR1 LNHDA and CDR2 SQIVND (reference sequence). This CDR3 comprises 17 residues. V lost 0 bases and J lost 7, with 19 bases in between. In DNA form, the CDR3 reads TGTGCCAGTAGTATAGATGGCCAGCAGGAGGTCGTACAGCCCCAGCATTTT. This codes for CASSIDGQQEVVQPQHF.

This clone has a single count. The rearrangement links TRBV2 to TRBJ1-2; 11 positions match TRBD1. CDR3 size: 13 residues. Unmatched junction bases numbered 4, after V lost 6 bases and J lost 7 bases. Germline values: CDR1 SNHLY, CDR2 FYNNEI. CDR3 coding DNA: TGTGCCAGCAGAGGGACAGGGGGAAGTGGCTACACCTTC. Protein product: CASRGTGGSGYTF.

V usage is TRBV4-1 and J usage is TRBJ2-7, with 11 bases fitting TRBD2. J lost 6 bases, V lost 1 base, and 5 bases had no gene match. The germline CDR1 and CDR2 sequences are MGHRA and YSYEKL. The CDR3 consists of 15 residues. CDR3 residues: CASSQVLAGVIEQYF. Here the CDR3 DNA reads TGCGCCAGCAGCCAAGTACTAGCGGGAGTTATCGAGCAGTACTTC.

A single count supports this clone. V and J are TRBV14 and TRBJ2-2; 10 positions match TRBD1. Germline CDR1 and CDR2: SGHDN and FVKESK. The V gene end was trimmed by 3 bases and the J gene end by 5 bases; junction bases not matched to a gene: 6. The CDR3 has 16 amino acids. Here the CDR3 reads CASSHTGTGVTGELFF. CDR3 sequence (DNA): TGTGCCAGCAGCCACACCGGGACAGGGGTAACCGGGGAGCTGTTTTTT.

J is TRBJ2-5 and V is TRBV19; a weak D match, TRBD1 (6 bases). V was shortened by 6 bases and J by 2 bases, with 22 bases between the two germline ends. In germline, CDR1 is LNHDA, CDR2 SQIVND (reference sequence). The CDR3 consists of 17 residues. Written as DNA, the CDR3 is TGTGCCAGTAGCGCCGATCCGGGACAAATCAAACAAGAGACCCAGTACTTC. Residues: CASSADPGQIKQETQYF.

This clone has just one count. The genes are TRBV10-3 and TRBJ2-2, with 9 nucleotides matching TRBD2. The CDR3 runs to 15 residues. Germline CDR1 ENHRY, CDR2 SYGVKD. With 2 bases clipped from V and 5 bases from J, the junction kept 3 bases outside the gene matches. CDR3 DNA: TGTGCCATCAGTGAGCCTAGCGGGATTACCGGGGAGCTGTTTTTT. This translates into CAISEPSGITGELFF.

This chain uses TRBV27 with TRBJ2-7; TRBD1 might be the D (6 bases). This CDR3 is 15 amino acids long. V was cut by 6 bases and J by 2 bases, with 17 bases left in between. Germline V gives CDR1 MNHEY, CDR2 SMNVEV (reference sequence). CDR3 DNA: TGTGCCAGCAGCAGAGGGCGCGCAGGGGCCTACGAGCAGTACTTC. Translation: CASSRGRAGAYEQYF.

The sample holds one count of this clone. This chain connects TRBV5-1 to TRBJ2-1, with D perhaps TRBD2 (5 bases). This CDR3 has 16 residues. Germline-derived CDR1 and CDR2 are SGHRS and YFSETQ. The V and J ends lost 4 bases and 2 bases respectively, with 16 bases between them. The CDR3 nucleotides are TGCGCCAGCAGCACTAAAGGCGAACTAGCCTACAATGAGCAGTTCTTC. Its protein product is CASSTKGELAYNEQFF.

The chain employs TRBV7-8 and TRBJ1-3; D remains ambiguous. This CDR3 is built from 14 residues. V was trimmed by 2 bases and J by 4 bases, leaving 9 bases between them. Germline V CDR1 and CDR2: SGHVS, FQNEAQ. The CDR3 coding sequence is TGTGCCAGCAGCTTATCGTCAGGAGGAAACACCATATATTTT. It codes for CASSLSSGGNTIYF.

CDR3 sequence reads: CSVEYAGTGNTIYF. The CDR3, as DNA: TGCAGCGTTGAATATGCAGGGACTGGAAACACCATATATTTT. This chain uses TRBV29-1 with TRBJ1-3; D may be TRBD1 (5 bases). Germline V gene data show CDR1 as SQVTM and CDR2 as ANQGSEA. V lost 2 bases, J lost 2 bases, and 10 bases lay in between. The CDR3 has 14 residues.

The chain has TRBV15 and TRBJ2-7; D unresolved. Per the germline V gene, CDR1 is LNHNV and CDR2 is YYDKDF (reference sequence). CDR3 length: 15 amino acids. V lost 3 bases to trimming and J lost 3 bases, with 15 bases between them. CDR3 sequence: CATSSETLVDYEQYF. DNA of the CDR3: TGTGCCACCAGCAGTGAGACCCTAGTCGACTACGAGCAGTACTTC.

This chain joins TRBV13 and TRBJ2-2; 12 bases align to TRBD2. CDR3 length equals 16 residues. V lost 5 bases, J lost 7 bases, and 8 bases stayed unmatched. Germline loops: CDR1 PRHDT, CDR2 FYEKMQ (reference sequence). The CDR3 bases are TGTGCCAGCAGCAATCGACTAGCGGGGGTTGTCGGGGAGCTGTTTTTT. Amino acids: CASSNRLAGVVGELFF.

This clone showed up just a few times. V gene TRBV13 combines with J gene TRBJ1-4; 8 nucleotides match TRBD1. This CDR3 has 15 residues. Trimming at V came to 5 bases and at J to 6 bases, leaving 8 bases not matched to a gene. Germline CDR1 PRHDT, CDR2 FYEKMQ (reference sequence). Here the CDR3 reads CASSPPGRGHEKLFF. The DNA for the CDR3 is TGTGCCAGCAGCCCCCCAGGCAGGGGGCATGAAAAACTGTTTTTT. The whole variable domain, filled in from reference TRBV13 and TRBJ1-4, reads AAGVIQSPRHLIKEKRETATLKCYPIPRHDTVYWYQQGPGQDPQFLISFYEKMQSDKGSIPDRFSAQQFSDYHSELNMSSLELGDSALYFCASSPPGRGHEKLFFGSGTQLSVL.